Following are 27 T cell receptor beta chains from one sample sequenced in a study of CD8+CD57+ T cells in acquired aplastic anemia. The template used for profiling TCR beta VDJ and CDR3 was genomic DNA. TCRdb passed the reads through MiXCR, listing each CDR3 protein once. Of some 220,000 distinct CDR3 sequences listed, 34% are singletons. Sequencing used sorted CD4+, CD8+, or CD8+CD57+ T cells (not recorded which) from PBMCs. The source is a human donor in good health, serving as a control.

This clonotype appeared a few times. The V gene is TRBV2, the J gene TRBJ2-7, with D perhaps matching TRBD2 (6 bases). Between the trimmed V and J ends, which lost 6 bases and 0 bases, there was a span of 12 bases. This CDR3 has 14 residues. The germline gives CDR1 SNHLY, CDR2 FYNNEI. The CDR3: CASSRGKSSYEQYF. CDR3 nucleotide sequence: TGTGCCAGCAGCCGCGGGAAAAGCTCCTACGAGCAGTACTTC.

In this sample, this clonotype turned up many times. The chain joins TRBV19 to TRBJ1-2; D is unclear. CDR3 size: 14 residues. Germline CDR1 is LNHDA and CDR2 is SQIVND (reference sequence). The ends were cut back, 3 bases at V and 4 bases at J, with 12 bases in the middle. The CDR3 nucleotides are TGTGCCAGTAGTATTTCTCCCGGGATCTATGGCTACACCTTC. This encodes CASSISPGIYGYTF.

There are many counts of this clonotype. This sequence joins TRBV9 and TRBJ1-2; D remains unclear. Germline V lookup: CDR1 SGDLS, CDR2 YYNGEE. The ends were cut back, 0 bases at V and 0 bases at J, with 9 bases in the middle. This CDR3 has 15 residues. The CDR3 region has the DNA TGTGCCAGCAGCGTAGGATCGGTAGCTAACTATGGCTACACCTTC. This gives the protein CASSVGSVANYGYTF.

This clonotype has at least ten counts. J is TRBJ2-7 and V is TRBV6-1; D gene ambiguous. CDR3 length: 11 amino acids. Germline CDR1 reads MNHNS; CDR2 reads SASEGT. V shed 2 bases and J shed 4 bases, with 3 bases lying between them. The CDR3 DNA is TGTGCCAGCAGTGAATATTACGAGCAGTACTTC. Translated, it gives CASSEYYEQYF.

This clonotype came up a few times. This CDR3 is CASKGGSSNQPQHF. CDR3 bases: TGTGCCAGCAAGGGGGGGAGTTCCAATCAGCCCCAGCATTTT. The rearrangement joins TRBV6-1 to TRBJ1-5; D might be TRBD1 (6 bases). The V gene's germline CDR1 is MNHNS and CDR2 SASEGT. The CDR3 consists of 14 residues. V lost 7 bases and J 3 bases, leaving 13 bases between the germline ends.

The chain is built from TRBV9 and TRBJ2-7; the match to TRBD2 covers 10 bases. Germline V gene data show CDR1 as SGDLS and CDR2 as YYNGEE. V gave up 0 bases and J gave up 6 bases; unmatched junction bases: 9. The CDR3 has 16 residues. The CDR3 loop is CASSVARASGGSEQYF. The CDR3 DNA is TGTGCCAGCAGCGTAGCTCGGGCTAGCGGGGGTAGCGAGCAGTACTTC.

This clonotype was counted a few times. CDR3 DNA: TGTGCCACCAGCAGAGAAAAGGGAGATACGCAGTATTTT. Translation: CATSREKGDTQYF. The genes are TRBV15 and TRBJ2-3; D gene unclear. Trimming stripped 0 bases from V and 5 bases from J, with 6 bases between. This CDR3 has 13 residues. The germline V gene encodes CDR1 LNHNV and CDR2 YYDKDF (reference sequence). The variable domain in full, with the rest retrieved from reference TRBV15 and TRBJ2-3, is DAMVIQNPRYQVTQFGKPVTLSCSQTLNHNVMYWYQQKSSQAPKLLFHYYDKDFNNEADTPDNFQSRRPNTSFCFLDIRSPGLGDTAMYLCATSREKGDTQYFGPGTRLTVL.

This clonotype was observed many times. This sequence joins TRBV20-1 and TRBJ1-1, with D possibly TRBD1 on 5 matching bases. Trimming cost V 3 bases and J 3 bases, with 20 bases left between them. The CDR3 runs to 16 residues. CDR1 and CDR2 from the germline V gene are DFQATT and SNEGSKA (reference sequence). This CDR3 reads CSASTRVLLADTEAFF. The CDR3 coding sequence is TGCAGTGCTAGTACCAGGGTGTTATTGGCGGACACTGAAGCTTTCTTT.

Concerning this clonotype itself: This sequence may be a read error, since a much larger clone differs from it by one base. The chain has TRBV4-2 and TRBJ2-7, with 10 nucleotides matching TRBD1. Germline V gives CDR1 LGHNA, CDR2 YNFKEQ. CDR3 size: 15 residues. Germline trimming cut 7 bases from V and 1 base from J; bases unmatched to any gene: 7. DNA of the CDR3: TGTGCCAGCACCATGACAGGGGGCACATCCTACGAGCAGTACTTC. Residues: CASTMTGGTSYEQYF.

J is TRBJ2-7 and V is TRBV10-3, with D perhaps TRBD2 (5 bases). V was pared by 7 bases and J by 5 bases, with 15 bases between. CDR1 and CDR2 from the germline V gene are ENHRY and SYGVKD. This CDR3 is built from 13 residues. CDR3 in amino acids: CAIKDRLRDEQYF. The CDR3 DNA reads TGTGCCATCAAGGACCGACTGAGGGACGAGCAGTACTTC.

On this clonotype itself: The junction differs from germline at one of its ends, possibly a read error. The chain uses TRBV24-1 and TRBJ2-7; 7 nucleotides line up with TRBD1. Gene TRBJ2-5 matches the end of the DNA better, so the J call may be wrong. Germline V gene lookup returns CDR1 KGHDR and CDR2 SFDVKD. The CDR3 extends over 15 amino acids. In DNA, the CDR3 is TGTGCCGCCAGCAGCCCGAGACAGGGCAGGGAGACCCAGTACTTC. It encodes CAASSPRQGRETQYF.

This chain joins TRBV27 and TRBJ1-1; 9 positions match TRBD1. CDR1 is MNHEY and CDR2 is SMNVEV in the germline V gene (reference sequence). There are 10 residues in the CDR3. Trimming cost V 6 bases and J 14 bases; bases outside gene matches: 4. In DNA form, the CDR3 reads TGTGCCAGCAGGGGACAGGGTTTCTTCTTT. Residues: CASRGQGFFF.

This chain uses TRBV11-1 with TRBJ2-3; D may be TRBD2 (5 bases). The germline V and J ends were trimmed by 1 base and 2 bases, with 19 bases remaining between them. The CDR3 totals 18 residues. Germline loops: CDR1 SGHAT, CDR2 FQDESV (reference sequence). CDR3 in DNA: TGTGCCAGCAGCTTAGGTGCTGTCGGGTCTAGCTTCACAGATACGCAGTATTTT. Translated, it gives CASSLGAVGSSFTDTQYF.

The V call is TRBV27, the J call TRBJ1-2, with a possible D match to TRBD1 (5 bases). Looked up from germline, CDR1 is MNHEY and CDR2 is SMNVEV (reference sequence). The V and J ends lost 7 bases and 7 bases respectively, with 16 bases between them. CDR3 size: 13 residues. The CDR3 DNA reads TGTGCCAGCATGGGGGGGGTAACTCGTGGCTACACCTTC. Translation: CASMGGVTRGYTF.

The rearrangement uses TRBV7-2 and TRBJ2-2, with TRBD1 identical over 10 bases. The CDR3 sequence is 15 residues long. CDR1 is SGHTA, CDR2 FQGNSA, per germline. J gave up 8 bases and V 5 bases, and 8 bases lay outside the gene matches. The CDR3 nucleotides read TGTGCCAGCAGCGGTCCCGGGACAGGGGATGGGGAGCTGTTTTTT. It codes for CASSGPGTGDGELFF.

This rearrangement joins TRBV5-1 to TRBJ2-1, with D perhaps being TRBD1 or TRBD2 (5 bases each). V dropped 1 base and J dropped 7 bases, with 12 bases sitting between them. The germline V gene has CDR1 SGHRS and CDR2 YFSETQ. The length of the CDR3 is 14 residues. In DNA, the CDR3 is TGCGCCAGCAGCTTGCGGGGCCCGGTAAATGAGCAGTTCTTC. It codes for CASSLRGPVNEQFF.

The chain has TRBV3-1 and TRBJ1-1, with TRBD1 identical over 7 bases. V lost 4 bases, J lost 7 bases, and 6 bases stayed unmatched. Looked up from germline, CDR1 is LGHDT and CDR2 is YNNKEL (reference sequence). The CDR3 has 13 residues. The CDR3 here is CASSLGTANEAFF. The CDR3 nucleotides read TGTGCCAGCAGCCTTGGGACAGCCAATGAAGCTTTCTTT.

This clonotype was recorded a few times. This rearrangement joins TRBV25-1 to TRBJ2-5, with 11 bases identical to TRBD2. Germline V gives CDR1 MGHDK, CDR2 SYGVNS. There are 16 residues in the CDR3. J lost 1 base, V lost 3 bases, and 4 bases had no gene match. CDR3 sequence reads: CASSEFSGGAQETQYF. CDR3 nucleotides: TGTGCCAGCAGTGAGTTTAGCGGGGGGGCCCAAGAGACCCAGTACTTC.

The chain recombines TRBV2 with TRBJ2-5; 7 bases line up with TRBD2. Germline V lookup: CDR1 SNHLY, CDR2 FYNNEI. Trimming removed 3 bases from V and 9 bases from J; junction bases left unmatched: 1. This CDR3 contains 11 residues. As DNA, the CDR3 is TGTGCCAGCAGTGAGGGGGGGGCCCAGTACTTC. Protein product: CASSEGGAQYF.

This clonotype was detected a few times. The chain carries TRBV2 and TRBJ1-2; a weak D match, TRBD1 (5 bases). The CDR3 is 15 amino acids. V was shortened by 8 bases and J by 4 bases, with 20 bases between the two germline ends. The V gene's germline CDR1 is SNHLY and CDR2 FYNNEI. The CDR3 loop is CASSPAPDSLYGYTF. CDR3 DNA: TGTGCCAGCTCACCAGCCCCTGACAGTCTCTATGGCTACACCTTC.

This clonotype was recorded at least ten times. The V gene is TRBV20-1, the J gene TRBJ1-1, with 7 nucleotides matching TRBD1. The CDR3 is 12 residues long. CDR1 DFQATT and CDR2 SNEGSKA come from the germline V gene (reference sequence). The CDR3 DNA is TGCCTTCCGGGGACAGCGAACACTGAAGCTTTCTTT. Protein sequence: CLPGTANTEAFF.

About this clonotype itself: With a much larger clone just one base away, this may be a read error. V gene TRBV11-1 combines with J gene TRBJ2-7, with 7 bases aligning to TRBD1. This CDR3 comprises 16 residues. Germline values: CDR1 SGHAT, CDR2 FQDESV (reference sequence). This chain's CDR3 is CASGLVPRQGNYEQYF. CDR3 nucleotide sequence: TGTGCCAGCGGCTTAGTACCGCGACAGGGTAACTACGAGCAGTACTTC.

This clonotype was seen ten or more times. The rearrangement joins TRBV4-2 to TRBJ1-6; the match to TRBD1 covers 7 bases. Germline V lookup: CDR1 LGHNA, CDR2 YNFKEQ. V trimming: 2 bases; J trimming: 10 bases; junction bases outside the gene matches: 17. The CDR3 loop spans 18 amino acids. CDR3 loop: CASSQLGGTGATGSPLHF. CDR3 DNA: TGTGCCAGCAGCCAACTGGGCGGAACAGGGGCCACGGGGTCACCCCTCCACTTT.

This clonotype was observed a handful of times. The V gene is TRBV11-1, the J gene TRBJ2-1, with D hard to call. V dropped 4 bases and J dropped 0 bases, with 10 bases sitting between them. Germline CDR1 SGHAT, CDR2 FQDESV (reference sequence). The CDR3 contains 15 residues. The CDR3 region is CASSSPQVSYNEQFF. The CDR3 DNA reads TGTGCCAGCAGCTCCCCTCAGGTCTCCTACAATGAGCAGTTCTTC. Full variable domain (missing parts from reference TRBV11-1 and TRBJ2-1): EAEVAQSPRYKITEKSQAVAFWCDPISGHATLYWYRQILGQGPELLVQFQDESVVDDSQLPKDRFSAERLKGVDSTLKIQPAELGDSAMYLCASSSPQVSYNEQFFGPGTRLTVL.

In its sample, this clonotype was seen a few times. The rearrangement joins TRBV6-5 to TRBJ2-1; D remains unclear. This CDR3 is built from 12 residues. Looked up from germline, CDR1 is MNHEY and CDR2 is SVGAGI. Trimming removed 4 bases from V and 10 bases from J, with 11 bases in between. The CDR3 DNA reads TGTGCCAGCAGTTTAGGAAGGCTCGAGCAGTTCTTC. Its translation: CASSLGRLEQFF.

This clonotype was observed a single time. It may be a read error: a sequence one base away is much more abundant. V usage is TRBV18 and J usage is TRBJ2-3; D is possibly TRBD2 (6 bases). Germline lookup yields CDR1 KGHSH and CDR2 LQKENI. The CDR3 contains 14 residues. The CDR3 DNA is TGTGCCCGCTCACCTGGCGGGGGCACAGATACGCAGTATTTT. Protein: CARSPGGGTDTQYF.

The sample holds a few counts of this clonotype. The chain links TRBV20-1 to TRBJ1-4, with D possibly matching TRBD1 (5 bases). This CDR3 has 15 amino acids. V was shortened by 0 bases and J by 7 bases, with 15 bases between the two germline ends. Germline V lookup: CDR1 DFQATT, CDR2 SNEGSKA (reference sequence). The CDR3, as DNA: TGCAGTGCTAGAGATGGTGACAGAGGAGGTGAAAAACTGTTTTTT. This gives the protein CSARDGDRGGEKLFF.